The entry below describes one TCR beta chain. The antigen is undetermined. The source of the sample is a study of pediatric ulcerative colitis. Broader study findings: No controls had the two rectal clonotypes shared by ulcerative colitis patients. Total lymphocyte DNA, not sorted subsets, was the template.

Trimming shortened V by 4 bases and J by 11 bases, and 26 bases separated the two germline ends. The CDR3 is made up of 16 amino acids. Germline CDR1 is LGHNA and CDR2 is YSLEER. The assay was run at survey level. Profiled with immunoSEQ multiplex PCR; TCRdb holds only in-frame clones, not every one. The data contain some 15,000 clones, approximately 80% of them singletons. One to two pinch biopsies were taken from the rectum during colonoscopy. The specimen was gut tissue. This TCR was sampled from a boy younger than 18 who was a control in a study of pediatric ulcerative colitis. The chain links TRBV4-3 to TRBJ1-1; tentatively, D is TRBD1 (5 bases). CDR3 residues: CASSRLFGGTRLEAFF. CDR3 nucleotide sequence: TGCGCCAGCAGCCGCCTATTCGGGGGGACCCGGCTTGAGGCTTTCTTT.